Following are 20 T cell receptor beta chains from one sample sequenced in a study of T-cell memory formation after mild COVID-19. TCRdb fed the 5' RACE reads into MiXCR, producing one record per CDR3 protein. The table has approximately 170,000 distinct CDR3 sequences, over 10% seen once; the top ten hold approximately 3.4%. Input material: PBMCs or a T cell subset sorted from them (not recorded which). The receptors stem from a man younger than 35 who had mild COVID-19 (a few samples of this study predate the infection). Cell type and time point are not known.

The genes are TRBV20-1 and TRBJ2-3; either TRBD1 or TRBD2 may fit D (5 bases each). V lost 0 bases and J lost 6, with 10 bases in between. The CDR3 has 13 residues. Germline V gene data show CDR1 as DFQATT and CDR2 as SNEGSKA (reference sequence). CDR3 sequence: CSARDLGADTQYF. The CDR3 DNA is TGCAGTGCTAGAGATCTCGGGGCGGATACGCAGTATTTT.

There are many counts of this clonotype. The CDR3 sequence is CASSQDHRTREDTQYF. The CDR3 DNA follows: TGCGCCAGCAGCCAAGATCACCGGACTAGGGAAGATACGCAGTATTTT. The chain employs TRBV4-3 and TRBJ2-3; 7 positions match TRBD2. Germline values: CDR1 LGHNA, CDR2 YSLEER. This CDR3 is 16 amino acids long. V shed 0 bases, J shed 5 bases, and the junction held 8 bases outside the gene matches.

This chain connects TRBV28 to TRBJ2-5, with unresolved D. CDR3 length equals 14 residues. The V gene lost 2 bases and the J gene lost 3 bases, with 10 bases spanning the gap. Germline CDR1 reads MDHEN; CDR2 reads SYDVKM. CDR3 sequence: CASSLRGLKETQYF. CDR3 nucleotide sequence: TGTGCCAGCAGTTTACGTGGCCTAAAAGAGACCCAGTACTTC.

This clonotype was seen a handful of times. V and J are TRBV10-3 and TRBJ2-7; D assignment may be TRBD1 or TRBD2 (6 bases each). Germline CDR1 is ENHRY and CDR2 is SYGVKD. V lost 8 bases and J lost 2, with 16 bases in between. This CDR3 has 14 amino acids. This chain's CDR3 is CAIGSRGETYEQYF. In DNA, the CDR3 is TGTGCCATCGGGTCAAGGGGGGAAACCTACGAGCAGTACTTC.

The chain uses TRBV6-5 and TRBJ2-5, with 15 bases that match TRBD2. Losses at the gene ends were 6 bases for V and 7 bases for J; bases not matched to a gene: 12. Germline CDR1 and CDR2: MNHEY and SVGAGI. This CDR3 contains 17 residues. The DNA for the CDR3 is TGTGCCAGCAGCCCGGGGACTAGCGGGGGGCCAATCGGGACCCAGTACTTC. It encodes CASSPGTSGGPIGTQYF.

The rearrangement joins TRBV7-9 to TRBJ1-5, with a possible D match to TRBD1 (5 bases). Germline V gene lookup returns CDR1 SEHNR and CDR2 FQNEAQ (reference sequence). The CDR3 loop spans 17 amino acids. V was trimmed by 1 base and J by 11 bases, leaving 24 bases between them. CDR3 sequence (DNA): TGTGCCAGCAGCTTAGGGTGGGGGAATGGACAATCAGAGGCCCAGCATTTT. Encoded protein: CASSLGWGNGQSEAQHF.

In its sample, this clonotype was seen many times. This rearrangement joins TRBV9 to TRBJ2-5; D is unclear. Trimming removed 2 bases from V and 0 bases from J, with 8 bases in between. The CDR3 contains 14 residues. Germline loops: CDR1 SGDLS, CDR2 YYNGEE. CDR3 loop: CASSVGLYQETQYF. DNA of the CDR3: TGTGCCAGCAGCGTCGGTCTGTACCAAGAGACCCAGTACTTC. Full variable domain (missing parts from reference TRBV9 and TRBJ2-5): DSGVTQTPKHLITATGQRVTLRCSPRSGDLSVYWYQQSLDQGLQFLIQYYNGEERAKGNILERFSAQQFPDLHSELNLSSLELGDSALYFCASSVGLYQETQYFGPGTRLLVL.

This clonotype was counted only a few times. The chain couples TRBV7-9 to TRBJ1-3; TRBD1 might be the D (5 bases). Germline-derived CDR1 and CDR2 are SEHNR and FQNEAQ (reference sequence). The CDR3 contains 14 residues. V was cut by 5 bases and J by 0 bases, with 8 bases left in between. The CDR3 DNA is TGTGCCAGCAGCGGGGACCACTCTGGAAACACCATATATTTT. Encoded protein: CASSGDHSGNTIYF.

The V and J genes are TRBV4-1 and TRBJ2-7, with TRBD2 as a possible D gene (5 bases). This CDR3 has 14 residues. The germline V gene encodes CDR1 MGHRA and CDR2 YSYEKL. V was clipped by 3 bases and J by 2 bases, with 11 bases between them. For the CDR3, the DNA is TGCGCCAGCAGCCAGGCGGGCGGTCCCTACGAGCAGTACTTC. Amino acid sequence: CASSQAGGPYEQYF.

DNA for the CDR3: TGCGCCAGCAGCCGCTATCCCGGGATTTTCTCGGAGACCCAGTACTTC. Translation gives CASSRYPGIFSETQYF. V gene TRBV4-1 combines with J gene TRBJ2-5, with D maybe TRBD2 (5 bases). The CDR3 totals 16 residues. V was pared by 4 bases and J by 5 bases, with 20 bases between. Germline assignment: CDR1 MGHRA and CDR2 YSYEKL.

The sample holds a few counts of this clonotype. The CDR3: CACAKEDQPQHF. CDR3 in DNA: TGTGCCTGCGCGAAGGAGGATCAGCCCCAGCATTTT. This chain joins TRBV28 and TRBJ1-5; D is unresolved. V gave up 11 bases and J gave up 5 bases, with 13 bases separating them. Germline-derived CDR1 and CDR2 are MDHEN and SYDVKM. CDR3 size: 12 residues. The variable domain in full, completed from reference TRBV28 and TRBJ1-5, reads DVKVTQSSRYLVKRTGEKVFLECVQDMDHENMFWYRQDPGLGLRLIYFSYDVKMKEKGDIPEGYSVSREKKERFSLILESASTNQTSMYLCACAKEDQPQHFGDGTRLSIL.

In this sample, this clonotype turned up a few times. The chain joins TRBV2 to TRBJ2-5, with 8 bases matching TRBD1. Unmatched junction bases numbered 2, after V lost 4 bases and J lost 4 bases. The CDR3 length is 13 residues. Germline CDR1 is SNHLY and CDR2 is FYNNEI. The CDR3 sequence: CASSGQGRETQYF. Here the CDR3 DNA reads TGTGCCAGCAGTGGACAGGGGCGAGAGACCCAGTACTTC.

This clonotype was seen a few times. The chain links TRBV20-1 to TRBJ2-1; D gene ambiguous. The CDR3 has 13 amino acids. Germline CDR1 DFQATT, CDR2 SNEGSKA (reference sequence). The V end lost 5 bases, the J end lost 4 bases, and 12 bases lay between the germline ends. CDR3 bases: TGCAGTGCTCCGCCGGACGGGTACAATGAGCAGTTCTTC. Translated: CSAPPDGYNEQFF.

The chain couples TRBV29-1 to TRBJ1-3; 9 bases are a match to TRBD1. Germline lookup yields CDR1 SQVTM and CDR2 ANQGSEA. V shed 7 bases, J shed 4 bases, and the junction held 5 bases outside the gene matches. The CDR3 runs 13 residues. CDR3 bases: TGCAGCGCTAACAGGGGGCCAGGAAACACCATATATTTT. Its translation: CSANRGPGNTIYF.

The chain employs TRBV12-3 or TRBV12-4 and TRBJ2-3, with 8 bases identical to TRBD2. CDR3 length: 16 amino acids. J gave up 0 bases and V 5 bases, and 7 bases lay outside the gene matches. CDR3: CASSPRGGGSTDTQYF. CDR3 nucleotide sequence: TGTGCCAGCAGTCCCCGGGGGGGGGGAAGCACAGATACGCAGTATTTT.

This clonotype was observed many times. The chain combines TRBV12-3 or TRBV12-4 with TRBJ2-2, with a weak D call TRBD1 (6 bases). V was cut by 8 bases and J by 2 bases, with 18 bases left in between. CDR3 length equals 16 residues. In nucleotides, the CDR3 is TGTGCCAGCGGCGATCCGGGACACAGAAACACCGGGGAGCTGTTTTTT. Protein product: CASGDPGHRNTGELFF.

This clonotype showed up just a few times. The chain combines TRBV6-6 with TRBJ1-1; no reliable D call. The CDR3 length is 13 residues. Germline CDR1 MNHNY, CDR2 SVGAGI (reference sequence). Trimming stripped 6 bases from V and 1 base from J, with 9 bases between. CDR3 DNA sequence: TGTGCCAGCAGCCCCGTGGGGAACACTGAAGCTTTCTTT. Translating it yields CASSPVGNTEAFF.

The chain is built from TRBV28 and TRBJ2-3; 7 bases match TRBD1. With V trimmed by 7 bases and J by 6 bases, 7 bases remained unmatched. Germline CDR1 and CDR2: MDHEN and SYDVKM. This CDR3 spans 13 amino acids. DNA of the CDR3: TGTGCCAGCATAAGAGGGGGCTGGGATACGCAGTATTTT. Amino acid sequence: CASIRGGWDTQYF.

The V and J genes are TRBV3-1 and TRBJ1-2; the D is unclear. The germline CDR1 and CDR2 sequences are LGHDT and YNNKEL (reference sequence). The CDR3 contains 15 residues. V was trimmed by 1 base and J by 4 bases, leaving 13 bases between them. This chain's CDR3 is CASSQASGYGYGYTF. The DNA for the CDR3 is TGTGCCAGCAGCCAAGCATCGGGGTACGGCTATGGCTACACCTTC.

The rearrangement links TRBV18 to TRBJ2-3; the match to TRBD1 covers 8 bases. V lost 1 base and J lost 2; bases outside the gene matches: 5. The CDR3 has 16 residues. CDR1 is KGHSH, CDR2 LQKENI, per germline. CDR3 loop: CASSPRRGRNTDTQYF. CDR3 nucleotide sequence: TGTGCCAGCTCACCACGCAGGGGGCGAAACACAGATACGCAGTATTTT.